The T cell receptor beta chain described here comes from a study of neurological immune-mediated disorders. TCRdb re-called the 5' RACE reads through MiXCR, storing one row per CDR3 protein. The table shows roughly 46,000 distinct CDR3 sequences, with 1.5% to 2% occurring only once. Germline CDR1 is SGHRS and CDR2 is YFSETQ. V was clipped by 3 bases and J by 1 base, with 7 bases between them. There are 14 residues in the CDR3. General observations from the study: According to phylogenetic grouping, one related-CDR3 cluster, a possible signature, contained the repertoires of 18 of 34 multiple sclerosis patients.

At least ten counts were recorded for this clonotype. What it binds is unknown. The sample taken for sequencing was PBMCs. The gene calls are TRBV5-1 and TRBJ2-2; no firm D call. The clonotype comes from a woman in her thirties or forties with multiple sclerosis. DNA of the CDR3: TGCGCCAGCAGCTGGGATGGGAACACCGGGGAGCTGTTTTTT. This sequence encodes CASSWDGNTGELFF.